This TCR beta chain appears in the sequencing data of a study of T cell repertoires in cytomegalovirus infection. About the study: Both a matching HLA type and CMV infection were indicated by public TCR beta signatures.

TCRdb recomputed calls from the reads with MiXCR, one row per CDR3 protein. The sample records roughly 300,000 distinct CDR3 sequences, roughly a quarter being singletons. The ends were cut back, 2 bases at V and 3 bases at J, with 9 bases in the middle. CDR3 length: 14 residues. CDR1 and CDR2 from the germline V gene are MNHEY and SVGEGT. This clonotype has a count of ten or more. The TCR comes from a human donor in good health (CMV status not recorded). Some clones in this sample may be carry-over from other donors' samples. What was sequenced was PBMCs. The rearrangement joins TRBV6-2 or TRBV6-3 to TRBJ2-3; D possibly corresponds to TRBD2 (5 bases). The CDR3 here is CASSYVGDTDTQYF. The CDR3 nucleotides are TGTGCCAGCAGTTACGTCGGGGATACAGATACGCAGTATTTT.